This T cell receptor beta chain was found in a study of early T cells in non-severe SARS-CoV-2 infection. V gave up 5 bases and J gave up 0 bases, with 7 bases separating them. The CDR3 covers 14 residues. Looked up from germline, CDR1 is SGHVS and CDR2 is FQNEAQ. TCRdb reprocessed the 5' RACE reads with MiXCR, giving one entry per CDR3 protein. The table has around 67,000 distinct CDR3 sequences, 10% to 12% seen once. The source material was whole blood, sampled at baseline. J is TRBJ2-2 and V is TRBV7-8; D unresolved. The origin of this receptor is an adult who was a healthcare worker with PCR-confirmed SARS-CoV-2 infection or an uninfected control (not recorded which). In nucleotides, the CDR3 is TGTGCCAGCAGCCCACACACGAACACCGGGGAGCTGTTTTTT. This gives the protein CASSPHTNTGELFF.